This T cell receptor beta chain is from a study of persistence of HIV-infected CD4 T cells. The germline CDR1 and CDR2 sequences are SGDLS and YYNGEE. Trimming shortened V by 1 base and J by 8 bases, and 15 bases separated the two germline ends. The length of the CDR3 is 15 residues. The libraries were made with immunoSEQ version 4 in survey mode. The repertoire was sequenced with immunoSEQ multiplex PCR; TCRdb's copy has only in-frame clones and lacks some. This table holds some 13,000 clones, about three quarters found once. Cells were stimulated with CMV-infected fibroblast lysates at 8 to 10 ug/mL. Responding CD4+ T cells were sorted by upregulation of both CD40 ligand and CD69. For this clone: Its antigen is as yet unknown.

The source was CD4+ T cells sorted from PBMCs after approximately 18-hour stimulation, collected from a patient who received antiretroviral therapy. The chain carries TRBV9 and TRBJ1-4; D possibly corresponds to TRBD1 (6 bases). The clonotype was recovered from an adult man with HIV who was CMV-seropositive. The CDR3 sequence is CASSVTGGDGEKLFF. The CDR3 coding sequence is TGTGCCAGCAGCGTAACCGGGGGCGATGGGGAAAAACTGTTTTTT.